Following are 31 T cell receptor beta chains from one sample sequenced in a study of blood T cell repertoires in COVID-19. The table came from immunoSEQ multiplex PCR; TCRdb's copy has only in-frame clones and leaves some out. The table records 210,000 or so clones, approximately 80% of them present only once. The source material was PBMCs or T cells enriched from blood (not recorded which). The source is a woman aged 40 to 50 with acute COVID-19.

This sequence joins TRBV4-1 and TRBJ1-1; unclear D gene. Trimming removed 4 bases at V and 5 bases at J, with 14 bases between. Germline CDR1 and CDR2: MGHRA and YSYEKL. The CDR3 extends over 14 amino acids. CDR3 region: CASSLRGGTTEAFF. The CDR3 bases are TGCGCCAGCAGCCTACGAGGAGGAACAACTGAAGCTTTCTTT.

The chain combines TRBV11-1 with TRBJ2-7; perhaps TRBD1 as D (5 bases). Germline V CDR1 and CDR2: SGHAT, FQDESV (reference sequence). The CDR3 contains 16 residues. V gave up 5 bases and J gave up 4 bases, with 21 bases separating them. CDR3 sequence reads: CASSPTQGGTRYEQYF. CDR3 coding DNA: TGTGCCAGCAGCCCCACGCAGGGTGGAACGAGATACGAGCAGTACTTC.

There are a few counts of this clone. V and J are TRBV2 and TRBJ1-1, with a tentative D call TRBD1 (5 bases). Germline-derived CDR1 and CDR2 are SNHLY and FYNNEI. V shed 6 bases and J shed 7 bases, with 9 bases lying between them. There are 11 residues in the CDR3. The CDR3 is CASRGTFEAFF. CDR3 DNA sequence: TGTGCCAGCAGGGGGACTTTTGAAGCTTTCTTT.

This clone was seen a single time. The V and J genes are TRBV27 and TRBJ2-1, with unresolved D. V shed 5 bases and J shed 7 bases, with 9 bases lying between them. The germline CDR1 and CDR2 sequences are MNHEY and SMNVEV (reference sequence). CDR3 length: 12 amino acids. CDR3 sequence: CASSLTENEQFF. The CDR3 DNA reads as TGTGCCAGCAGTCTAACAGAGAATGAGCAGTTCTTC.

The genes are TRBV12-3 or TRBV12-4 and TRBJ2-7, with TRBD1 matching over 10 bases. Losses at the gene ends were 1 base for V and 6 bases for J; bases not matched to a gene: 0. The CDR3 runs to 13 residues. The CDR3 coding sequence is TGTGCCAGCAGTTTAGGGACAGGGGGCGAGCAGTACTTC. Encoded protein: CASSLGTGGEQYF.

The chain is built from TRBV28 and TRBJ1-5; D is possibly TRBD1 (6 bases). CDR1 is MDHEN, CDR2 SYDVKM, per germline. This CDR3 is built from 14 residues. The germline V and J ends were trimmed by 5 bases and 9 bases, with 17 bases remaining between them. CDR3 residues: CASSPQTGLGPQHF. The CDR3 DNA is TGTGCCAGCAGTCCGCAGACAGGCTTGGGGCCCCAGCATTTT.

In nucleotides, the CDR3 is TGTGCCAGCAGCCCCAGGGGGCGGGGGGCCAACGTCCTGACTTTC. Residues: CASSPRGRGANVLTF. The chain carries TRBV5-4 and TRBJ2-6, with TRBD1 matching 8 bases. Germline CDR1 SGHNT, CDR2 YYREEE (reference sequence). The CDR3 covers 15 residues. Trimming took 4 bases from V and 4 from J; bases not matched to a gene: 4.

The gene calls are TRBV6-5 and TRBJ1-2; TRBD1 aligns across 7 bases. The CDR3 spans 14 residues. V dropped 5 bases and J dropped 4; count of bases not matched to a gene: 7. CDR1 is MNHEY and CDR2 is SVGAGI in the germline V gene. Here the CDR3 reads CASSPPGQSYGYTF. DNA for the CDR3: TGTGCCAGCAGTCCTCCGGGACAGTCCTATGGCTACACCTTC.

The rearrangement uses TRBV21-1 and TRBJ2-2; TRBD1, the table's D call, lacks a check against the DNA. TRBV21-1 is termed a pseudogene. The CDR3 has 16 residues. DNA of the CDR3: TGTGCCAGCAAGTTCTCAGGGGTAGAAGACACCGGGGAGCTGTTTTTT. Protein product: CASKFSGVEDTGELFF.

For the CDR3, the DNA is TGCGCCAGCAGCTCGGAGGGACTAGCGGGATGGCAGTACTTC. Protein product: CASSSEGLAGWQYF. V is TRBV5-1 and J is TRBJ2-7; 13 nucleotides align to TRBD2. V trimming: 3 bases; J trimming: 9 bases; junction bases outside the gene matches: 6. Germline V gene lookup returns CDR1 SGHRS and CDR2 YFSETQ. The CDR3 sequence is 14 residues long.

The gene calls are TRBV29-1 and TRBJ2-7, with D possibly TRBD1 on 6 matching bases. The CDR3 extends over 14 amino acids. V lost 4 bases and J lost 2, with 15 bases in between. Germline assignment: CDR1 SQVTM and CDR2 ANQGSEA. The DNA of the CDR3 is TGCAGCGTTGCCCAGGACAGACAACCCTACGAGCAGTACTTC. It yields the protein CSVAQDRQPYEQYF.

The chain has TRBV6-1 and TRBJ1-1, with TRBD1 identical over 9 bases. This CDR3 comprises 17 residues. CDR1 and CDR2 from the germline V gene are MNHNS and SASEGT. The V gene end was trimmed by 2 bases and the J gene end by 4 bases; junction bases not matched to a gene: 11. The CDR3 reads CASSEWGTGMRGTEAFF. DNA of the CDR3: TGTGCCAGCAGTGAATGGGGGACAGGGATGAGGGGCACTGAAGCTTTCTTT.

V is TRBV9 and J is TRBJ2-7; 11 bases align to TRBD2. The germline gives CDR1 SGDLS, CDR2 YYNGEE. Trimming cost V 0 bases and J 3 bases; bases outside gene matches: 5. This CDR3 region has 16 residues. The CDR3 DNA follows: TGTGCCAGCAGCGTAGGGCTAGCGGGAGGAAACTACGAGCAGTACTTC. Its protein product is CASSVGLAGGNYEQYF.

This clone was recorded only once. The chain joins TRBV7-2 to TRBJ1-2, with a possible D match to TRBD1 (5 bases). Germline V CDR1 and CDR2: SGHTA, FQGNSA. CDR3 length: 15 amino acids. Trimming left V 7 bases short and J 2 bases short, with 17 bases between. CDR3 bases: TGTGCCAGCACCCAGCCAAGGACATTCAACTATGGCTACACCTTC. This encodes CASTQPRTFNYGYTF.

The V and J genes are TRBV3-1 (or the pseudogene TRBV3-2) and TRBJ1-2; D gene unclear. This CDR3 is built from 16 residues. With 0 bases removed from V and 4 bases from J, the gap between germline ends came to 15 bases. Germline assignment: CDR1 LGHDT and CDR2 YNNKEL (reference sequence). The chain's CDR3 is CASSQESRARSYGYTF. CDR3 DNA sequence: TGTGCCAGCAGCCAAGAATCGAGGGCCCGCTCCTATGGCTACACCTTC.

This sequence joins TRBV24-1 and TRBJ1-5; 10 nucleotides align to TRBD1. The CDR3 extends over 17 amino acids. Trimming at V came to 5 bases and at J to 0 bases, leaving 6 bases not matched to a gene. CDR1 and CDR2 from the germline V gene are KGHDR and SFDVKD. Written as DNA, the CDR3 is TGTGCCACCAGTGGGGACAGGGGACCCCATAGCAATCAGCCCCAGCATTTT. This sequence encodes CATSGDRGPHSNQPQHF.

This chain uses TRBV7-3 with TRBJ2-1, with D possibly matching TRBD2 (7 bases). Per the germline V gene, CDR1 is SGHTA and CDR2 is FQGTGA. Trimming stripped 8 bases from V and 2 bases from J, with 10 bases between. CDR3 length: 13 residues. CDR3 protein: CASGRGAYNEQFF. The DNA for the CDR3 is TGTGCCAGCGGGAGGGGGGCCTACAATGAGCAGTTCTTC.

The chain employs TRBV28 and TRBJ1-1, with 7 bases matching TRBD1. Germline lookup yields CDR1 MDHEN and CDR2 SYDVKM. The CDR3 spans 13 residues. V lost 5 bases to trimming and J lost 4 bases; unmatched junction nucleotides: 4. The CDR3 is CASSRQGTTEAFF. CDR3 nucleotide sequence: TGTGCCAGCAGTCGACAGGGAACCACTGAAGCTTTCTTT.

The genes are TRBV14 and TRBJ2-5; tentatively, D is TRBD2 (5 bases). Germline loops: CDR1 SGHDN, CDR2 FVKESK. V was cut by 0 bases and J by 10 bases, with 18 bases left in between. The CDR3 spans 15 residues. The CDR3, as DNA: TGTGCCAGCAGCCAAGATCTTGGAGGCTTCCGAGGCCAGTACTTC. Translated: CASSQDLGGFRGQYF.

This clone turned up a few times. This chain joins TRBV30 and TRBJ2-2, with 7 positions matching TRBD1. Germline values: CDR1 GTSNPN, CDR2 SVGIG (reference sequence). The CDR3 sequence is 15 residues long. Trimming removed 3 bases from V and 2 bases from J; junction bases left unmatched: 6. The CDR3, as DNA: TGTGCCTGGAGAACAGGGGACACTAACACCGGGGAGCTGTTTTTT. It encodes CAWRTGDTNTGELFF. Full variable domain (rest looked up from reference TRBV30 and TRBJ2-2): SQTIHQWPATLVQPVGSPLSLECTVEGTSNPNLYWYRQAAGRGLQLLFYSVGIGQISSEVPQNLSASRPQDRQFILSSKKLLLSDSGFYLCAWRTGDTNTGELFFGEGSRLTVL.

This sequence joins TRBV7-3 and TRBJ2-2; 8 bases are a match to TRBD1. The CDR3 extends over 17 amino acids. V trimming: 6 bases; J trimming: 0 bases; junction bases outside the gene matches: 9. Germline V gene sequence: CDR1 SGHTA, CDR2 FQGTGA. In DNA, the CDR3 is TGTGCCAGCAGACGACAGGGGCGCCTCTCGAACACCGGGGAGCTGTTTTTT. This translates into CASRRQGRLSNTGELFF.

The chain links TRBV6-5 to TRBJ1-1; 7 positions match TRBD1. The CDR3 has 16 residues. The junction had 9 bases not matched to a gene; V was cut back by 2 bases and J by 3 bases. The germline V gene has CDR1 MNHEY and CDR2 SVGAGI. DNA of the CDR3: TGTGCCAGCAGTTACGTCTCTGAGGGGGCACACACTGAAGCTTTCTTT. It specifies CASSYVSEGAHTEAFF.

This clone occurred a few times. The V and J genes are TRBV5-1 and TRBJ2-7; 7 bases match TRBD1. This CDR3 has 11 amino acids. The V and J ends lost 7 bases and 6 bases, in that order; junction bases with no gene match: 4. Germline V gene lookup returns CDR1 SGHRS and CDR2 YFSETQ. CDR3 DNA sequence: TGCGCCAGCGGGGCAGGGGGCGAGCAGTACTTC. Translated: CASGAGGEQYF.

This clone was seen a handful of times. The J gene is TRBJ1-5, the V gene TRBV19; D is unclear. V dropped 0 bases and J dropped 9 bases, with 9 bases sitting between them. CDR1 is LNHDA and CDR2 is SQIVND in the germline V gene (reference sequence). This CDR3 has 13 amino acids. CDR3 residues: CASSIDRSMPQHF. CDR3 bases: TGTGCCAGTAGTATAGATCGGTCGATGCCCCAGCATTTT.

The V call is TRBV7-9, the J call TRBJ2-1; 12 bases match TRBD2. The CDR3 spans 15 residues. Germline V gene data show CDR1 as SEHNR and CDR2 as FQNEAQ (reference sequence). After removal of 2 bases from V and 7 bases from J, the junction contained 3 bases not matched to a gene. DNA for the CDR3: TGTGCCAGCAGCTTAAGCACTAGCGGGGGGAATGAGCAGTTCTTC. Protein product: CASSLSTSGGNEQFF. Based on the CDR3 plus reference TRBV7-9 and TRBJ2-1, the full variable domain is DTGVSQNPRHKITKRGQNVTFRCDPISEHNRLYWYRQTLGQGPEFLTYFQNEAQLEKSRLLSDRFSAERPKGSFSTLEIQRTEQGDSAMYLCASSLSTSGGNEQFFGPGTRLTVL.

CDR3 loop: CASSSTAMETQYF. In DNA, the CDR3 is TGCGCCAGCAGCAGCACCGCAATGGAGACCCAGTACTTC. The gene calls are TRBV5-1 and TRBJ2-5; D is unresolved. This CDR3 has 13 amino acids. Trimming cost V 4 bases and J 5 bases, with 12 bases left between them. Germline values: CDR1 SGHRS, CDR2 YFSETQ.

The rearrangement uses TRBV9 and TRBJ1-1; 7 nucleotides align to TRBD1. V lost 3 bases, J lost 11 bases, and 13 bases stayed unmatched. Germline loops: CDR1 SGDLS, CDR2 YYNGEE. The CDR3 consists of 14 residues. CDR3: CASSAGQSTLKAFF. The CDR3 DNA is TGTGCCAGCAGCGCGGGACAGAGCACCCTTAAGGCTTTCTTT.

This clone occurred once. For the CDR3, the DNA is TGTGCCAGCGCTGGACAGGTAGCTTTCTTT. Protein: CASAGQVAFF. This chain joins TRBV6-5 and TRBJ1-1; 7 bases align to TRBD1. CDR1 and CDR2 (germline): MNHEY, SVGAGI. J lost 10 bases, V lost 8 bases, and 4 bases had no gene match. CDR3 length: 10 amino acids.

V is TRBV5-1 and J is TRBJ2-1, with a possible D match to TRBD1 (6 bases). V was clipped by 4 bases and J by 4 bases, with 12 bases between them. CDR1 and CDR2 (germline): SGHRS, YFSETQ. The CDR3 is 14 residues long. The CDR3 bases are TGCGCCAGCAGCCGAGAGGGGGAATACAATGAGCAGTTCTTC. This sequence encodes CASSREGEYNEQFF.

This rearrangement joins TRBV5-1 to TRBJ1-2, with D hard to call. Per germline, CDR1 SGHRS and CDR2 YFSETQ. The CDR3 runs 13 residues. V dropped 0 bases and J dropped 3 bases, with 6 bases sitting between them. CDR3 DNA: TGCGCCAGCAGCTTGGACAGTGACTATGGCTACACCTTC. Residues: CASSLDSDYGYTF.

V is TRBV30 and J is TRBJ2-1, with D possibly TRBD1 on 5 matching bases. Germline CDR1 and CDR2: GTSNPN and SVGIG (reference sequence). With 2 bases removed from V and 4 bases from J, the gap between germline ends came to 12 bases. The CDR3 contains 14 residues. The CDR3 bases are TGTGCCTGGAGTTCAGGGATCCCTTACAATGAGCAGTTCTTC. Encoded protein: CAWSSGIPYNEQFF.